These 26 T cell receptor beta chains were all obtained from the same sample, sequenced in a study of blood T cell repertoires in COVID-19. TCRdb's copy holds only in-frame clones and misses some; the assay was immunoSEQ multiplex PCR. The sample holds 150,000 to 160,000 clones, approximately 83% seen once. The sample consisted of peripheral blood. These TCRs come from a woman between 55 and 75 years old with acute or convalescent COVID-19.

The DNA for the CDR3 is TGTGCCAGCAGCGCGGACAACGGCAGCGAGCAGTACGTC. This sequence encodes CASSADNGSEQYV. The chain joins TRBV9 to TRBJ2-7; possibly TRBD1 for D (5 bases). The CDR3 is 13 residues long. The germline V gene has CDR1 SGDLS and CDR2 YYNGEE. V lost 3 bases and J 6 bases, leaving 13 bases between the germline ends.

The V gene is TRBV18, the J gene TRBJ1-1, with 10 bases matching TRBD1. This CDR3 has 15 residues. The V gene's germline CDR1 is KGHSH and CDR2 LQKENI. V shed 3 bases, J shed 2 bases, and the junction held 3 bases outside the gene matches. The CDR3 loop reads CASSPGQGFNTEAFF. In DNA, the CDR3 is TGTGCCAGCTCACCGGGACAGGGGTTTAACACTGAAGCTTTCTTT. The whole variable domain, filled in from reference TRBV18 and TRBJ1-1, reads NAGVMQNPRHLVRRRGQEARLRCSPMKGHSHVYWYRQLPEEGLKFMVYLQKENIIDESGMPKERFSAEFPKEGPSILRIQQVVRGDSAAYFCASSPGQGFNTEAFFGQGTRLTVV.

This sequence joins TRBV2 and TRBJ2-7; 7 bases fit TRBD1. The trim removed 3 bases at V and 0 bases at J, leaving 5 bases unmatched. There are 15 residues in the CDR3. The germline CDR1 and CDR2 sequences are SNHLY and FYNNEI. CDR3 DNA: TGTGCCAGCAGTGACTGGGACAGTTACTCCTACGAGCAGTACTTC. Translating gives CASSDWDSYSYEQYF. The full variable domain, in which reference TRBV2 and TRBJ2-7 provide the parts outside the CDR3, is EPEVTQTPSHQVTQMGQEVILRCVPISNHLYFYWYRQILGQKVEFLVSFYNNEISEKSEIFDDQFSVERPDGSNFTLKIRSTKLEDSAMYFCASSDWDSYSYEQYFGPGTRLTVT.

This clone was picked up one time. CDR3 residues: CATSRDRRGYGYTF. The CDR3 nucleotides read TGTGCCACCAGCAGAGATCGCAGGGGCTATGGCTACACCTTC. The rearrangement joins TRBV15 to TRBJ1-2; D perhaps matches TRBD1 (6 bases). The CDR3 spans 14 residues. CDR1 and CDR2 (germline): LNHNV, YYDKDF (reference sequence). The V gene lost 0 bases and the J gene lost 4 bases, with 9 bases spanning the gap.

The chain joins TRBV9 to TRBJ2-1, with no clear D. The V end was cut by 3 bases, the J end by 4 bases, with 8 bases between. CDR1 and CDR2 (germline): SGDLS, YYNGEE. The CDR3 spans 13 residues. In DNA form, the CDR3 reads TGTGCCAGCAGCGGCGAGATTTACAATGAGCAGTTCTTC. As protein: CASSGEIYNEQFF.

The J gene is TRBJ2-1, the V gene TRBV7-9; the match to TRBD1 covers 8 bases. J gave up 8 bases and V 5 bases, and 8 bases lay outside the gene matches. Germline CDR1 SEHNR, CDR2 FQNEAQ (reference sequence). CDR3 length equals 14 residues. The CDR3 protein is CASSPGTGFDEQFF. The CDR3 bases are TGTGCCAGCAGCCCCGGGACAGGATTTGATGAGCAGTTCTTC.

This clone was seen many times. The chain carries TRBV5-6 and TRBJ2-5; 7 bases are a match to TRBD1. This CDR3 comprises 13 residues. CDR1 and CDR2 (germline): SGHDT, YYEEEE. Trimming at V came to 5 bases and at J to 4 bases, leaving 5 bases not matched to a gene. In nucleotides, the CDR3 is TGTGCCAGCAGGAGACAGGGCAGAGAGACCCAGTACTTC. Translating it yields CASRRQGRETQYF. The full variable domain, rest sourced from reference TRBV5-6 and TRBJ2-5, is DAGVTQSPTHLIKTRGQQVTLRCSPKSGHDTVSWYQQALGQGPQFIFQYYEEEERQRGNFPDRFSGHQFPNYSSELNVNALLLGDSALYLCASRRQGRETQYFGPGTRLLVL.

The chain has TRBV6-5 and TRBJ2-3, with D perhaps TRBD1 (6 bases). From germline, CDR1 is MNHEY and CDR2 SVGAGI. V shed 8 bases and J shed 2 bases, with 11 bases lying between them. The CDR3 consists of 13 residues. CDR3 coding DNA: TGTGCCAGCCTACAGGGTGTCACAGATACGCAGTATTTT. This gives the protein CASLQGVTDTQYF.

The V and J genes are TRBV7-2 and TRBJ2-7, with 9 positions matching TRBD2. After removal of 5 bases from V and 3 bases from J, the junction contained 5 bases not matched to a gene. The germline V gene encodes CDR1 SGHTA and CDR2 FQGNSA. CDR3 length equals 14 residues. CDR3 sequence: CASSPGLASYEQYF. CDR3 coding DNA: TGTGCCAGCAGCCCGGGACTAGCAAGCTACGAGCAGTACTTC.

The chain's CDR3 is CASSRKVQEGQPQHF. The CDR3 nucleotides read TGTGCCAGTAGTAGAAAAGTTCAGGAGGGTCAGCCCCAGCATTTT. V is TRBV19 and J is TRBJ1-5, with D unresolved. V gave up 4 bases and J gave up 6 bases, with 16 bases separating them. Per the germline V gene, CDR1 is LNHDA and CDR2 is SQIVND (reference sequence). This CDR3 contains 15 residues.

The chain recombines TRBV15 with TRBJ2-7, with TRBD2 matching over 11 bases. This CDR3 contains 16 residues. Germline CDR1 LNHNV, CDR2 YYDKDF (reference sequence). V lost 4 bases and J lost 0; bases outside the gene matches: 5. CDR3 sequence reads: CATSKLAGASSYEQYF. The CDR3 DNA is TGTGCCACCAGCAAACTAGCGGGGGCAAGCTCCTACGAGCAGTACTTC.

The chain is built from TRBV20-1 and TRBJ2-3; 7 bases agree with TRBD2. Germline values: CDR1 DFQATT, CDR2 SNEGSKA (reference sequence). J was trimmed by 0 bases and V by 3 bases; bases with no gene match: 6. This CDR3 has 15 residues. CDR3: CSASLRAGSTDTQYF. The CDR3 DNA reads TGCAGTGCTAGTCTTCGAGCGGGGAGCACAGATACGCAGTATTTT.

This chain joins TRBV30 and TRBJ1-4; TRBD1 matches 7 bases. The CDR3 has 16 residues. CDR1 is GTSNPN and CDR2 is SVGIG in the germline V gene (reference sequence). V shed 1 base and J 5 bases; nucleotides not matched to a gene: 10. The CDR3 DNA is TGTGCCTGGAGTGCGACAGGGTGGGGTTCGAATGAAAAACTGTTTTTT. Residues: CAWSATGWGSNEKLFF.

The chain recombines TRBV2 with TRBJ1-6, with D possibly TRBD1 on 6 matching bases. V gave up 2 bases and J gave up 9 bases, with 14 bases separating them. The CDR3 is 15 residues long. CDR1 SNHLY and CDR2 FYNNEI come from the germline V gene. The CDR3 region is CASSEQGIRASPLHF. The CDR3, as DNA: TGTGCCAGCAGTGAACAGGGGATTCGGGCTTCACCCCTCCACTTT.

V gene TRBV3-1 (or the pseudogene TRBV3-2) combines with J gene TRBJ1-4, with a possible D match to TRBD1 (6 bases). The CDR3 covers 17 residues. Trimming left V 4 bases short and J 3 bases short, with 18 bases between. CDR1 and CDR2 from the germline V gene are LGHDT and YNNKEL (reference sequence). The CDR3 DNA reads as TGTGCCAGCAGCCCCCCTGGGAGGGGGAGAGCTAATGAAAAACTGTTTTTT. It encodes CASSPPGRGRANEKLFF.

The chain is built from TRBV5-4 and TRBJ1-6; D ambiguous. Between the trimmed V and J ends, which lost 0 bases and 12 bases, there was a span of 13 bases. The CDR3 sequence is 14 residues long. In germline, CDR1 is SGHNT, CDR2 YYREEE (reference sequence). CDR3 sequence: CASSLGGSGRPLHF. In DNA, the CDR3 is TGTGCCAGCAGCTTGGGTGGGTCGGGTCGACCCCTCCACTTT.

The chain couples TRBV28 to TRBJ2-1; 8 positions agree with TRBD2. The germline gives CDR1 MDHEN, CDR2 SYDVKM. The junction had 3 bases not matched to a gene; V was cut back by 7 bases and J by 1 base. The CDR3 spans 14 residues. The CDR3 spells CASTSGGSYNEQFF. CDR3 nucleotides: TGTGCCAGCACAAGCGGGGGTTCCTACAATGAGCAGTTCTTC.

The genes are TRBV5-6 and TRBJ1-3, with D possibly TRBD1 on 5 matching bases. Germline assignment: CDR1 SGHDT and CDR2 YYEEEE. Trimming pared 7 bases from V and 2 bases from J, leaving 16 bases between. This CDR3 comprises 15 residues. The CDR3 DNA is TGTGCCAGCTTCCGTAGGGGCACGGCTGGAAACACCATATATTTT. Residues: CASFRRGTAGNTIYF.

The gene calls are TRBV5-1 and TRBJ2-3, with TRBD2 as a possible D gene (5 bases). The germline gives CDR1 SGHRS, CDR2 YFSETQ. CDR3 size: 14 residues. V shed 3 bases and J shed 4 bases, with 12 bases lying between them. The CDR3 sequence: CASSWDREPDTQYF. The CDR3, as DNA: TGCGCCAGCAGCTGGGATCGGGAACCAGATACGCAGTATTTT.

This clone was observed a handful of times. The rearrangement joins TRBV11-2 to TRBJ1-2; 12 bases are shared with TRBD1. V gave up 3 bases and J gave up 6 bases; unmatched junction bases: 2. This CDR3 is built from 14 residues. Germline V CDR1 and CDR2: SGHAT, FQNNGV. CDR3 protein: CASSFGTGGDGYTF. The CDR3, as DNA: TGTGCCAGCAGCTTCGGGACAGGGGGCGATGGCTACACCTTC.

The chain joins TRBV7-9 to TRBJ1-1, with D possibly TRBD1 on 5 matching bases. The CDR3 sequence is 12 residues long. Germline lookup yields CDR1 SEHNR and CDR2 FQNEAQ (reference sequence). Between the trimmed V and J ends, which lost 3 bases and 11 bases, there was a span of 13 bases. The CDR3 sequence is CASSFWQGQAFF. CDR3 bases: TGTGCCAGCAGCTTTTGGCAGGGTCAGGCTTTCTTT.

The sample holds one count of this clone. The rearrangement joins TRBV7-3 to TRBJ1-6; 9 bases align to TRBD1. The CDR3 loop spans 16 amino acids. The V gene's germline CDR1 is SGHTA and CDR2 FQGTGA. V dropped 4 bases and J dropped 6; count of bases not matched to a gene: 7. In nucleotides, the CDR3 is TGTGCCAGCAGCTCTACAGGGGGCGCGAGTAATTCACCCCTCCACTTT. It yields the protein CASSSTGGASNSPLHF.

This clone was picked up one time. The chain couples TRBV7-2 to TRBJ2-6; no firm D call. This CDR3 has 15 residues. The germline V and J ends were trimmed by 3 bases and 1 base, with 7 bases remaining between them. CDR1 is SGHTA and CDR2 is FQGNSA in the germline V gene. CDR3 amino acids: CASSFGLSGANVLTF. DNA for the CDR3: TGTGCCAGCAGCTTTGGGCTATCTGGGGCCAACGTCCTGACTTTC.

The chain joins TRBV7-2 to TRBJ2-1, with 8 bases identical to TRBD2. CDR1 and CDR2 from the germline V gene are SGHTA and FQGNSA. Unmatched junction bases numbered 4, after V lost 2 bases and J lost 7 bases. The CDR3 spans 14 residues. CDR3 residues: CASSLSSGKNEQFF. The CDR3 DNA reads TGTGCCAGCAGCTTAAGTAGCGGGAAAAATGAGCAGTTCTTC.

The V gene is TRBV6-5, the J gene TRBJ1-2; no clear D. The CDR3 is 14 amino acids. Trimming took off 7 bases at V and 3 bases at J, with 15 bases between the two ends. Germline V gene lookup returns CDR1 MNHEY and CDR2 SVGAGI. CDR3 sequence: CASTYQEGDYGYTF. The CDR3 DNA reads as TGTGCCAGCACCTACCAGGAGGGCGACTATGGCTACACCTTC.

This clone has just one count. This rearrangement joins TRBV9 to TRBJ1-3, with D possibly TRBD1 on 5 matching bases. CDR3 length equals 15 residues. The V end was cut by 0 bases, the J end by 0 bases, with 7 bases between. Looked up from germline, CDR1 is SGDLS and CDR2 is YYNGEE. This CDR3 is CASSVGQISGNTIYF. DNA for the CDR3: TGTGCCAGCAGCGTAGGACAGATCTCTGGAAACACCATATATTTT.